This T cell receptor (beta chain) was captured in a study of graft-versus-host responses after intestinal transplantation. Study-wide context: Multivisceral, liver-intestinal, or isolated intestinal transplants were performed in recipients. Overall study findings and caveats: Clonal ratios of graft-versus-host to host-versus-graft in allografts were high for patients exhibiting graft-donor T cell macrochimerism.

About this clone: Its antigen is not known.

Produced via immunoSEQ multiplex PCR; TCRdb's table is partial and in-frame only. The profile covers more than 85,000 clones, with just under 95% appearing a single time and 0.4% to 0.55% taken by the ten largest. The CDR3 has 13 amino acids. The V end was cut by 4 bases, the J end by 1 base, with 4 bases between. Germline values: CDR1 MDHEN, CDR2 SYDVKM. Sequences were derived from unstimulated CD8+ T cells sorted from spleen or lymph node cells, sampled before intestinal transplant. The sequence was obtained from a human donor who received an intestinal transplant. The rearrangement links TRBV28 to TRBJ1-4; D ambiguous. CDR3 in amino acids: CASSSRTNEKLFF. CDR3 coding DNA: TGTGCCAGCAGTTCCAGAACTAATGAAAAACTGTTTTTT.